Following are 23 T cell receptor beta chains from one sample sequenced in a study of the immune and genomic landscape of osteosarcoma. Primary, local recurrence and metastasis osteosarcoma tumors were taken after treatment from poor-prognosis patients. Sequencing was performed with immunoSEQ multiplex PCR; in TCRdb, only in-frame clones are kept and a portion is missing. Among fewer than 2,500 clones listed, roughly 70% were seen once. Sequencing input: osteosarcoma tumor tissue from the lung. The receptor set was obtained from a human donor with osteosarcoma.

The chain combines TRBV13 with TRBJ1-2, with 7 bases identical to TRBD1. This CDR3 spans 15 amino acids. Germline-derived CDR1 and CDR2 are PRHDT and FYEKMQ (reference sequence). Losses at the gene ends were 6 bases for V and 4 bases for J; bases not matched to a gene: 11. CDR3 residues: CASSGQTGIGYGYTF. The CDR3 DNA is TGTGCCAGCAGTGGACAGACAGGGATCGGCTATGGCTACACCTTC. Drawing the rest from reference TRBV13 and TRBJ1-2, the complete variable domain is AAGVIQSPRHLIKEKRETATLKCYPIPRHDTVYWYQQGPGQDPQFLISFYEKMQSDKGSIPDRFSAQQFSDYHSELNMSSLELGDSALYFCASSGQTGIGYGYTFGSGTRLTVV.

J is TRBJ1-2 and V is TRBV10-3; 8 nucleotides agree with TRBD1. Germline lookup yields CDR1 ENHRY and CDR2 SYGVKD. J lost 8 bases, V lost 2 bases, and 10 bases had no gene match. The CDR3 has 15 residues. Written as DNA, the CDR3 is TGTGCCATCAGTGAGGGACAGGGACGGGTGGGCGGCTACACCTTC. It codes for CAISEGQGRVGGYTF.

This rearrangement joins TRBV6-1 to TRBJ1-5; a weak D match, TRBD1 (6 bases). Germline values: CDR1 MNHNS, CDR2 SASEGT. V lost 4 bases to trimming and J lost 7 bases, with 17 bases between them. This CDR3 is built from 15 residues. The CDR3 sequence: CASSGNLQGKQPQHF. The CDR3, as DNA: TGTGCCAGCAGTGGAAATTTACAGGGTAAACAGCCCCAGCATTTT.

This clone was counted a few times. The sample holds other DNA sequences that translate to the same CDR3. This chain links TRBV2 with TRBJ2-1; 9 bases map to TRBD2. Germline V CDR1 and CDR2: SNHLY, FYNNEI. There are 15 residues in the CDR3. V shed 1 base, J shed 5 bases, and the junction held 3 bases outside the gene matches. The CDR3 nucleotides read TGTGCCAGCAGTGAAGGGTTAGCGGGGGACAATGAGCAGTTCTTC. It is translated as CASSEGLAGDNEQFF.

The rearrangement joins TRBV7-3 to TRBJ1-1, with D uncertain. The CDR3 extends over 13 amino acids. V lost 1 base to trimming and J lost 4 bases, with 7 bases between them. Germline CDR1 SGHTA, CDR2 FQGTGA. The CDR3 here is CASSLIDGTEAFF. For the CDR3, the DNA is TGTGCCAGCAGCTTAATCGACGGCACTGAAGCTTTCTTT.

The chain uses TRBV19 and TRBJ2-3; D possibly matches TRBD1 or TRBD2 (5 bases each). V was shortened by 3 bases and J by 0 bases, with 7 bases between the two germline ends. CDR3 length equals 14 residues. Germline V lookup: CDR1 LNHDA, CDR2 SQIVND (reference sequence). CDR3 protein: CASSMWGSTDTQYF. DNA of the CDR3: TGTGCCAGTAGTATGTGGGGGAGCACAGATACGCAGTATTTT.

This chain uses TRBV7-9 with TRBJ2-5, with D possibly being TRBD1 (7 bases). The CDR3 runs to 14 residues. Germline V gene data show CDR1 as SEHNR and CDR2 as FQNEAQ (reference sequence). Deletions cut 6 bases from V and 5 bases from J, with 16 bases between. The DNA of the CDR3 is TGTGCCAGCAGTCCAGGGGGGAGTCTGGAGACCCAGTACTTC. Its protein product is CASSPGGSLETQYF.

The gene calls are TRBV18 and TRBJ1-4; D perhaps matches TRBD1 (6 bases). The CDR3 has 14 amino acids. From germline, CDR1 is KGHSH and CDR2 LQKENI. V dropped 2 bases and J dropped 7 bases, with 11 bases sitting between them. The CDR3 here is CASSPYSTGEKLFF. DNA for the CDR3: TGTGCCAGCTCACCATATTCGACAGGTGAAAAACTGTTTTTT.

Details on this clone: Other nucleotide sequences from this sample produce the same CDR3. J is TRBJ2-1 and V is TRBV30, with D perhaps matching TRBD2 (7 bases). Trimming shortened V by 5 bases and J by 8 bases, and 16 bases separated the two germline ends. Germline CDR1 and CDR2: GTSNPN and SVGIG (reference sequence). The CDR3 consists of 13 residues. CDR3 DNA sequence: TGTGCCTGGCGGGGGCCGGGGGGCCATGAGCAGTTCTTC. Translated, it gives CAWRGPGGHEQFF.

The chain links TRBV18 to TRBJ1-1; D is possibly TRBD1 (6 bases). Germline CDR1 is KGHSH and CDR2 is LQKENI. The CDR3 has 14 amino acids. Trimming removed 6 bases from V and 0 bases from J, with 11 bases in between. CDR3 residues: CASSRDTLNTEAFF. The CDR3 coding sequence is TGTGCCAGCTCCAGGGACACCTTGAACACTGAAGCTTTCTTT.

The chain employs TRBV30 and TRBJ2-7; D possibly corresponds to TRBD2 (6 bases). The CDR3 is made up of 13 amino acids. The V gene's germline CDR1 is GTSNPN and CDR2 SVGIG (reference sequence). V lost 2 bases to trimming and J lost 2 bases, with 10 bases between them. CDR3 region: CAWSWRGPYEQYF. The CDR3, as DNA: TGTGCCTGGAGTTGGAGGGGCCCCTACGAGCAGTACTTC.

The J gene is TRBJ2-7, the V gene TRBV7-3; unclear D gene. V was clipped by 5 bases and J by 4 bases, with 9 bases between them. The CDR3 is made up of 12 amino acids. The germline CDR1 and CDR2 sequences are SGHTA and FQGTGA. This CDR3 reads CASSPRNYEQYF. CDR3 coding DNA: TGTGCCAGCAGCCCCCGGAATTACGAGCAGTACTTC.

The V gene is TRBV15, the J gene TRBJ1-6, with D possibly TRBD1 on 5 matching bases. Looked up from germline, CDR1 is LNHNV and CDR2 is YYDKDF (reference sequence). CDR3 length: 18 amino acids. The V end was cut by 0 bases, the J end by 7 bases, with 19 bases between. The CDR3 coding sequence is TGTGCCACCAGCAGAGATAGTGGAGGGGCGGCAGAGAATTCACCCCTCCACTTT. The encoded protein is CATSRDSGGAAENSPLHF.

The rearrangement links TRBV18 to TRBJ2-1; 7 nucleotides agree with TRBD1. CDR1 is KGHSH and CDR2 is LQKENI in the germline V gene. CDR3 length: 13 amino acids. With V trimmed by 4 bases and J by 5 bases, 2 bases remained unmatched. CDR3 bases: TGTGCCAGCTCACGGGACAGCAACAATGAGCAGTTCTTC. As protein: CASSRDSNNEQFF. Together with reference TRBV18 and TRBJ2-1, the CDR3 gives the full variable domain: NAGVMQNPRHLVRRRGQEARLRCSPMKGHSHVYWYRQLPEEGLKFMVYLQKENIIDESGMPKERFSAEFPKEGPSILRIQQVVRGDSAAYFCASSRDSNNEQFFGPGTRLTVL.

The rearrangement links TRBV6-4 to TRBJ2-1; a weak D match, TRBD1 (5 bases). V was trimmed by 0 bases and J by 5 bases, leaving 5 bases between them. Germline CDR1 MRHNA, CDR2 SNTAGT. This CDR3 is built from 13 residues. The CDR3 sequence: CASSDSDNNEQFF. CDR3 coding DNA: TGTGCCAGCAGTGACTCGGACAACAATGAGCAGTTCTTC.

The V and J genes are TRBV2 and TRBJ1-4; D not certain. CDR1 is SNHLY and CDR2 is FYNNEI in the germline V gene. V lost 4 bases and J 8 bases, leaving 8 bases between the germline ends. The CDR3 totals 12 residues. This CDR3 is CASSGLREKLFF. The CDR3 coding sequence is TGTGCCAGCAGTGGACTTAGGGAAAAACTGTTTTTT.

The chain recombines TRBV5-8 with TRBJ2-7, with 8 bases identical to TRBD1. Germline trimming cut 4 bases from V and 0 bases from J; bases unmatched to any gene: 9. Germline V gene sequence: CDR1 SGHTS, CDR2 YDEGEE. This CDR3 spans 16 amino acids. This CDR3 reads CASSPRTGIISYEQYF. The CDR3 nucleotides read TGTGCCAGCAGCCCCAGGACAGGGATAATCTCCTACGAGCAGTACTTC.

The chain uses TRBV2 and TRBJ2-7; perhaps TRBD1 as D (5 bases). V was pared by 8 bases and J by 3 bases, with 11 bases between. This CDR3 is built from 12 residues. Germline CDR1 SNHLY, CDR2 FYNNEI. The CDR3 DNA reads TGTGCCAGCCTCACAGGACACTACGAGCAGTACTTC. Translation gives CASLTGHYEQYF. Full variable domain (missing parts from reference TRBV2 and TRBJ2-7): EPEVTQTPSHQVTQMGQEVILRCVPISNHLYFYWYRQILGQKVEFLVSFYNNEISEKSEIFDDQFSVERPDGSNFTLKIRSTKLEDSAMYFCASLTGHYEQYFGPGTRLTVT.

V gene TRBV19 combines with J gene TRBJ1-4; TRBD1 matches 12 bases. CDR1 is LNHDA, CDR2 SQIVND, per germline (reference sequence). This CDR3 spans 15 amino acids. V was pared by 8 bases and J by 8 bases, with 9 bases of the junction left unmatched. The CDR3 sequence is CASRTGGTGGEKLFF. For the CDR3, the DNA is TGTGCCAGTCGGACGGGAGGGACAGGGGGCGAAAAACTGTTTTTT.

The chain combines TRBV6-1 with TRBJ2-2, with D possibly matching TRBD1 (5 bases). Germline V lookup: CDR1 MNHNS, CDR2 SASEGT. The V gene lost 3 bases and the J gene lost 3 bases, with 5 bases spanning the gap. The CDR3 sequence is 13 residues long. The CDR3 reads CASSDRDTGELFF. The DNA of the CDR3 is TGTGCCAGCAGTGACAGGGACACCGGGGAGCTGTTTTTT.

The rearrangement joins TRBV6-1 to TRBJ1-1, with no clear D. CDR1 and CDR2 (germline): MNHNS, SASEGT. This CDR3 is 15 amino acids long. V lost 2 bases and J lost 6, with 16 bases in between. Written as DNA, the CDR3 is TGTGCCAGCAGTGAAAGGTCCCGCGCGGTCCCTGAAGCTTTCTTT. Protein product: CASSERSRAVPEAFF.

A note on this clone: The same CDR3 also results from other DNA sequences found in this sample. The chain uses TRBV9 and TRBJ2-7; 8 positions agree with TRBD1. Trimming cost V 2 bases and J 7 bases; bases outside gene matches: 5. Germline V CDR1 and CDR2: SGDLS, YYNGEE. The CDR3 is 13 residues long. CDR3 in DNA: TGTGCCAGCAGCGTGGGACAGGCGTGGGAGCAGTACTTC. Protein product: CASSVGQAWEQYF.

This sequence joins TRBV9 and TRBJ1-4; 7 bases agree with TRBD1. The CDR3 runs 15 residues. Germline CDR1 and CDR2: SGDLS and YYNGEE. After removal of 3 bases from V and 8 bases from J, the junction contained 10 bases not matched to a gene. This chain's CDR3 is CASSAYDRVEEKLFF. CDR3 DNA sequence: TGTGCCAGCAGCGCATACGACAGGGTAGAAGAAAAACTGTTTTTT.